This T cell receptor (beta chain) came from a study of shared T cell receptors in the human thymus. This clone was picked up one time. The germline gives CDR1 MGHRA, CDR2 YSYEKL. This CDR3 has 15 amino acids. V gave up 4 bases and J gave up 1 base; unmatched junction bases: 6. Assay: immunoSEQ multiplex PCR; the TCRdb copy retains only in-frame clones and omits some. The sample has roughly 710,000 clones, approximately 83% seen once. This sample also appeared in a second study, on human thymus T cells.

The sample was thymocytes. This TCR derives from a girl in the first two years of life with a congenital heart defect. This rearrangement joins TRBV4-1 to TRBJ1-1; 7 bases are shared with TRBD1. Written as DNA, the CDR3 is TGCGCCAGCAGCCGACCACAGGGGTGGAACACTGAAGCTTTCTTT. This codes for CASSRPQGWNTEAFF.